This TCR beta chain was sequenced in a study of cytomegalovirus exposure and HLA in healthy donors. The overall study: The 100 million to 120 million unique TCR beta sequences, from around 200 million T cells, were found by an earlier analysis.

Regarding the study as a whole: Some TCR beta chains (roughly 160 of them) were listed as cytomegalovirus-associated. TCR beta V- and J-gene trimming, according to a later analysis, was linked to a missense DCLRE1C variant.

The CDR3 consists of 15 residues. Germline V CDR1 and CDR2: SGHNT, YYREEE (reference sequence). V shed 3 bases and J shed 3 bases, with 15 bases lying between them. On this clone itself: The target antigen is unknown.

PCR was performed using 60 Vbeta and 13 Jbeta primers. Clones were sequenced by immunoSEQ multiplex PCR, and TCRdb holds only the in-frame ones, with some missing. The repertoire table contains tens of thousands of clones. Sequenced material: PBMCs. The rearrangement uses TRBV5-4 and TRBJ2-5, with D tentatively TRBD1 (5 bases). The TCR comes from a woman aged 25 to 39 in good health and CMV-seronegative. In DNA, the CDR3 is TGTGCCAGCAGCTCGCTGAAGGGGATGGAAGAGACCCAGTACTTC. As protein: CASSSLKGMEETQYF.